Following are 18 T cell receptor beta chains from one sample sequenced in a study of neurological immune-mediated disorders. TCRdb reanalysed the 5' RACE reads using MiXCR and keeps one entry per CDR3 protein. The data hold roughly 30,000 distinct CDR3 sequences, with 6.6% observed a single time. Sequencing was done on a sample of PBMCs. Receptor source: a woman aged 45-65 years in good health.

This clonotype has a count of ten or more. V and J are TRBV7-2 and TRBJ2-5, with D possibly being TRBD1 (6 bases). Per germline, CDR1 SGHTA and CDR2 FQGNSA. The CDR3 length is 14 residues. Between the trimmed V and J ends, which lost 5 bases and 5 bases, there was a span of 15 bases. The CDR3 DNA reads as TGTGCCAGCAGCAAGGACTGGGACAAGGAGACCCAGTACTTC. Translated: CASSKDWDKETQYF.

By proportion, this clonotype is medium-sized. The chain carries TRBV2 and TRBJ2-5, with TRBD1 as a possible D gene (5 bases). V lost 2 bases to trimming and J lost 1 base, with 11 bases between them. Germline CDR1 SNHLY, CDR2 FYNNEI. The CDR3 has 15 residues. The DNA for the CDR3 is TGTGCCAGCAGTGAACAGGGAAGAGGCCAAGAGACCCAGTACTTC. This codes for CASSEQGRGQETQYF.

The chain links TRBV25-1 to TRBJ2-5; no clear D. This CDR3 is built from 11 residues. CDR1 is MGHDK, CDR2 SYGVNS, per germline. Deletions cut 4 bases from V and 5 bases from J, with 5 bases between. CDR3 in amino acids: CASSGGETQYF. CDR3 sequence (DNA): TGTGCCAGCAGTGGTGGCGAGACCCAGTACTTC.

This clonotype was recorded many times. The genes are TRBV20-1 and TRBJ2-2; D gene unclear. V lost 0 bases and J 7 bases, leaving 12 bases between the germline ends. Looked up from germline, CDR1 is DFQATT and CDR2 is SNEGSKA (reference sequence). CDR3 size: 14 residues. The CDR3 DNA reads as TGCAGTGCTAGAGATTTGGCGAAGGGCGGGGAGCTGTTTTTT. As protein: CSARDLAKGGELFF.

This clonotype was detected ten times or more. The V and J genes are TRBV27 and TRBJ2-5; D unresolved. In germline, CDR1 is MNHEY, CDR2 SMNVEV (reference sequence). V shed 5 bases and J shed 5 bases, with 18 bases lying between them. The length of the CDR3 is 15 residues. The CDR3 DNA reads TGTGCCAGCAGTCCGATGCCTGGACCTTGGGAGACCCAGTACTTC. The encoded protein is CASSPMPGPWETQYF.

This clonotype was detected ten times or more. This sequence joins TRBV29-1 and TRBJ2-2, with D perhaps matching TRBD2 (6 bases). The ends were cut back, 6 bases at V and 6 bases at J, with 17 bases in the middle. The length of the CDR3 is 14 residues. Germline V CDR1 and CDR2: SQVTM, ANQGSEA. DNA of the CDR3: TGCAGCGTCTTGGAGGGACCCTCATCCGGGGAGCTGTTTTTT. As protein: CSVLEGPSSGELFF.

This clonotype was detected many times. This chain uses TRBV7-3 with TRBJ2-7, with TRBD2 matching over 7 bases. The CDR3 consists of 16 residues. The V gene end was trimmed by 2 bases and the J gene end by 0 bases; junction bases not matched to a gene: 7. Per germline, CDR1 SGHTA and CDR2 FQGTGA. The CDR3 DNA sequence: TGTGCCAGCAGCTTATTGGGGAGGGCGACCTCCTACGAGCAGTACTTC. Amino acid sequence: CASSLLGRATSYEQYF. Based on the CDR3 plus reference TRBV7-3 and TRBJ2-7, the full variable domain is GAGVSQTPSNKVTEKGKYVELRCDPISGHTALYWYRQSLGQGPEFLIYFQGTGAADDSGLPNDRFFAVRPEGSVSTLKIQRTERGDSAVYLCASSLLGRATSYEQYFGPGTRLTVT.

At least ten counts were recorded for this clonotype. J is TRBJ1-4 and V is TRBV20-1, with D possibly matching TRBD1 (5 bases). V lost 2 bases and J 0 bases, leaving 13 bases between the germline ends. The CDR3 sequence is 16 residues long. Germline values: CDR1 DFQATT, CDR2 SNEGSKA (reference sequence). CDR3 region: CSARSYRGTTNEKLFF. Here the CDR3 DNA reads TGCAGTGCTAGAAGTTATAGGGGTACAACTAATGAAAAACTGTTTTTT.

This clonotype was seen at least ten times. This rearrangement joins TRBV5-5 to TRBJ2-1, with a possible D match to TRBD1 (5 bases). V lost 4 bases, J lost 6 bases, and 20 bases lay in between. Germline CDR1 and CDR2: SGHKS and YYEKEE (reference sequence). The CDR3 spans 16 residues. CDR3 sequence reads: CASSPGARVSLNEQFF. In DNA, the CDR3 is TGTGCCAGCAGCCCCGGCGCCAGGGTATCCCTCAATGAGCAGTTCTTC.

This clonotype showed up many times. The chain combines TRBV20-1 with TRBJ2-3; 11 bases agree with TRBD2. The CDR3 consists of 13 residues. The ends lost 0 bases at V and 11 bases at J; junction bases unmatched: 4. Looked up from germline, CDR1 is DFQATT and CDR2 is SNEGSKA (reference sequence). CDR3: CSAREGLAGGQYF. CDR3 coding DNA: TGCAGTGCTAGAGAAGGCCTAGCGGGGGGGCAGTATTTT.

There are many counts of this clonotype. This sequence joins TRBV20-1 and TRBJ2-5, with a tentative D call TRBD2 (6 bases). The germline gives CDR1 DFQATT, CDR2 SNEGSKA (reference sequence). V was pared by 6 bases and J by 5 bases, with 10 bases between. CDR3 size: 11 residues. Written as DNA, the CDR3 is TGCAGTGCGTCCGCGGGGGAGACCCAGTACTTC. This sequence encodes CSASAGETQYF.

In the case of this clonotype: The DNA is omitted, as the CDR3 cannot be located on it reliably, and the CDR3 follows TCRdb's listing. CDR3 sequence reads: CASSFYICSATRGANTGELFF. The rearrangement joins TRBV11-3 to TRBJ2-2; no check of the table's D call, TRBD1, against the DNA was made. The CDR3 length is 21 residues, termini included. Germline V gene data show CDR1 as SGHNT and CDR2 as YENEEA.

This clonotype was counted at least ten times. This chain connects TRBV5-6 to TRBJ2-7; D call uncertain. The CDR3 runs to 13 residues. The V gene's germline CDR1 is SGHDT and CDR2 YYEEEE. V lost 0 bases and J lost 3, with 7 bases in between. CDR3 protein: CASSLGVVYEQYF. The CDR3 DNA is TGTGCCAGCAGCTTGGGGGTCGTCTACGAGCAGTACTTC.

In its sample, this clonotype was seen many times. The chain employs TRBV2 and TRBJ1-2, with D possibly matching TRBD1 (6 bases). Trimming left V 1 base short and J 1 base short, with 10 bases between. The CDR3 consists of 15 residues. The V gene's germline CDR1 is SNHLY and CDR2 FYNNEI. The CDR3 reads CASSEEARGNYGYTF. In nucleotides, the CDR3 is TGTGCCAGCAGTGAAGAGGCCAGGGGTAACTATGGCTACACCTTC.

This clonotype was counted ten times or more. V gene TRBV24-1 combines with J gene TRBJ2-3, with D maybe TRBD2 (6 bases). CDR1 is KGHDR, CDR2 SFDVKD, per germline. CDR3 length: 15 amino acids. The germline V and J ends were trimmed by 2 bases and 0 bases, with 8 bases remaining between them. The CDR3 protein is CATSDSGTSTDTQYF. The DNA of the CDR3 is TGTGCCACCAGTGATTCGGGGACTAGCACAGATACGCAGTATTTT.

This clonotype has ten or more counts. This chain joins TRBV11-2 and TRBJ2-1; 11 positions match TRBD2. CDR1 SGHAT and CDR2 FQNNGV come from the germline V gene. The junction had 8 bases not matched to a gene; V was cut back by 0 bases and J by 13 bases. The CDR3 extends over 15 amino acids. This CDR3 is CASSLEPSGRTYQFF. For the CDR3, the DNA is TGTGCCAGCAGCTTAGAACCTAGCGGGAGGACCTACCAGTTCTTC.

This clonotype has ten or more counts. The rearrangement uses TRBV6-5 and TRBJ1-1; D unclear. This CDR3 has 16 residues. Germline V gene sequence: CDR1 MNHEY, CDR2 SVGAGI. Trimming shortened V by 6 bases and J by 8 bases, and 25 bases separated the two germline ends. The DNA of the CDR3 is TGTGCCAGCAGCCCACCTCGGGGAGGGCCCAACGGGGAAGCTTTCTTT. It translates to CASSPPRGGPNGEAFF.

This clonotype has ten or more counts. CDR3 sequence: CSAPDRALGNSPLHF. Written as DNA, the CDR3 is TGCAGTGCCCCGGACAGGGCCCTGGGAAATTCACCCCTCCACTTT. The gene calls are TRBV20-1 and TRBJ1-6; TRBD1 agrees at 8 bases. There are 15 residues in the CDR3. V shed 6 bases and J 7 bases; nucleotides not matched to a gene: 11. Germline V gene sequence: CDR1 DFQATT, CDR2 SNEGSKA (reference sequence).